Listed here is a single T cell receptor (beta chain). This sample was taken from a study of blood T cell repertoires in COVID-19. Study-level background: COVID-19 samples from acute and convalescent phases originated in the United States, Italy and Spain. PBMCs, B-cell-depleted T cells, or T cells were the source of the cDNA or gDNA that made up the material.

In the source study's methods: Reference gene primer amplification gave nucleated cell count estimates. The repertoire was sequenced with immunoSEQ multiplex PCR; TCRdb's copy has only in-frame clones and lacks some. V and J calls and clone size come straight from that table; D and trimming were deduced from the DNA. This repertoire shows a few hundred thousand clones, around 87% found once; its top ten account for about 6%. V was trimmed by 7 bases and J by 7 bases, leaving 17 bases between them. The CDR3 extends over 13 amino acids. Germline-derived CDR1 and CDR2 are MNHEY and SMNVEV (reference sequence).

Sequencing was performed on peripheral blood. J is TRBJ2-7 and V is TRBV27, with a possible D match to TRBD1 (7 bases). The receptor was isolated from a man aged 55 to 69 who had recovered from COVID-19. The CDR3 DNA reads as TGTGCCAGCACTCTGCAGGGGGGAGATGAGCAGTACTTC. Its protein product is CASTLQGGDEQYF.